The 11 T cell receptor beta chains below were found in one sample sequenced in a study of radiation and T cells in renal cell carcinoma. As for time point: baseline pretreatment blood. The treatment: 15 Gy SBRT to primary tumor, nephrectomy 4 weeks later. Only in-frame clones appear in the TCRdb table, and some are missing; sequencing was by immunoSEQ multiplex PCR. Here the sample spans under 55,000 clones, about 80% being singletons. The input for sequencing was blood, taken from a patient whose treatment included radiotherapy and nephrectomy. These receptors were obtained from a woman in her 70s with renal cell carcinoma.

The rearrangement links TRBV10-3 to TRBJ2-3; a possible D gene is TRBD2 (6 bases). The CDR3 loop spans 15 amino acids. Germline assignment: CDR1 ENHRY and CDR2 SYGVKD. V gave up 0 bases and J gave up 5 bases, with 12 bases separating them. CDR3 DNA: TGTGCCATCAGTGAGTCGGATCGGGGGATAGATACGCAGTATTTT. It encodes CAISESDRGIDTQYF.

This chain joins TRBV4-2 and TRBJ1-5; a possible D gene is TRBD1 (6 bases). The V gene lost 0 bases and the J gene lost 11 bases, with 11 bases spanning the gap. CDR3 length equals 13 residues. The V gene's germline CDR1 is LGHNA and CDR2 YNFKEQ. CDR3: CASSQEYSGAQHF. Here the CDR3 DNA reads TGTGCCAGCAGCCAAGAGTATTCAGGGGCCCAGCATTTT.

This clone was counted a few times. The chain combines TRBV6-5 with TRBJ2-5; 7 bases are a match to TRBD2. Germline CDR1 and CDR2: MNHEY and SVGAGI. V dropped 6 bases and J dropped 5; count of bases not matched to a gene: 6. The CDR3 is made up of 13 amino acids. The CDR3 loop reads CASSPSGTETQYF. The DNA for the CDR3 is TGTGCCAGCAGCCCCAGCGGGACGGAGACCCAGTACTTC.

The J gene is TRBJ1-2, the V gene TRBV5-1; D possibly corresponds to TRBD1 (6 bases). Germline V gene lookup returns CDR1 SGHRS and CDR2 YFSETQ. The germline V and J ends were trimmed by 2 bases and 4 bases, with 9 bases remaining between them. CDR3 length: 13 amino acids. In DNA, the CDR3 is TGCGCCAGCAGCTTAGAGACAGGCTATGGCTACACCTTC. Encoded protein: CASSLETGYGYTF.

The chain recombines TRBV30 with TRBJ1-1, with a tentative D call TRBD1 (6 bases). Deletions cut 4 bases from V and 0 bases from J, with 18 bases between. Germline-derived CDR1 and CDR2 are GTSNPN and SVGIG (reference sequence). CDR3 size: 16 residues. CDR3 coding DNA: TGTGCCTGGATCCTGGGAACAGGGAGGATGAACACTGAAGCTTTCTTT. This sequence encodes CAWILGTGRMNTEAFF.

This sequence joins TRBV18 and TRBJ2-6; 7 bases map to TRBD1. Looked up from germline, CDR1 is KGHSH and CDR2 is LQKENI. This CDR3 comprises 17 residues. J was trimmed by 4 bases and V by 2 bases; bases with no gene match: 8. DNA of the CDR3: TGTGCCAGCTCACCATGGGGACAGCCCTCAGGGGCCAACGTCCTGACTTTC. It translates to CASSPWGQPSGANVLTF.

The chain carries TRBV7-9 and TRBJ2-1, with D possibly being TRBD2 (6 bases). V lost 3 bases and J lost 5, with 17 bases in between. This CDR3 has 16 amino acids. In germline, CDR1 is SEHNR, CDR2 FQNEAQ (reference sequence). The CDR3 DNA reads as TGTGCCAGCAGCTTTGTGAGTGGGAGGCTCCACAATGAGCAGTTCTTC. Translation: CASSFVSGRLHNEQFF.

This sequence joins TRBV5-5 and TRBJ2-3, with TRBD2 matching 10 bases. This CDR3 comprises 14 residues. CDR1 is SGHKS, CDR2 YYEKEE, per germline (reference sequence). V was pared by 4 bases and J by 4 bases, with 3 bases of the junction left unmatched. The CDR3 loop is CASSLSGGSDTQYF. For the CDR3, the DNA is TGTGCCAGCAGCCTTAGCGGGGGGTCAGATACGCAGTATTTT. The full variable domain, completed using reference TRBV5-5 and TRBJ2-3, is DAGVTQSPTHLIKTRGQQVTLRCSPISGHKSVSWYQQVLGQGPQFIFQYYEKEERGRGNFPDRFSARQFPNYSSELNVNALLLGDSALYLCASSLSGGSDTQYFGPGTRLTVL.

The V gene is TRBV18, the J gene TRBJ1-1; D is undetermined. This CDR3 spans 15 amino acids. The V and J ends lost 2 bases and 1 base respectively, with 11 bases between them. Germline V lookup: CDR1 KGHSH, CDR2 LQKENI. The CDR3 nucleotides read TGTGCCAGCTCACCATATTTAGAGAAGAACACTGAAGCTTTCTTT. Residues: CASSPYLEKNTEAFF. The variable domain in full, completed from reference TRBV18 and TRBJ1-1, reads NAGVMQNPRHLVRRRGQEARLRCSPMKGHSHVYWYRQLPEEGLKFMVYLQKENIIDESGMPKERFSAEFPKEGPSILRIQQVVRGDSAAYFCASSPYLEKNTEAFFGQGTRLTVV.

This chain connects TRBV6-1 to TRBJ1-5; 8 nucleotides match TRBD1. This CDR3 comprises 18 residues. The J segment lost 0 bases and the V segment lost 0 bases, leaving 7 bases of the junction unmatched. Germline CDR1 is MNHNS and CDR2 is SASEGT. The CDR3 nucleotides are TGTGCCAGCAGTGAAGCGTACAGGGGGTTCGATAGCAATCAGCCCCAGCATTTT. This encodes CASSEAYRGFDSNQPQHF.

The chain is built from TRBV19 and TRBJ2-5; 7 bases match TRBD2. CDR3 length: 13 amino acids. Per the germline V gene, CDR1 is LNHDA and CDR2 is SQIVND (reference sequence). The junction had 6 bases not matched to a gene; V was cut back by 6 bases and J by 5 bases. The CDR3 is CASRVGAGETQYF. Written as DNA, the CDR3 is TGTGCCAGTAGGGTAGGAGCGGGGGAGACCCAGTACTTC.